These 30 T cell receptor beta chains originate from one sample sequenced in a study of blood T cells in healthy people across ages. A second PCR, run for about 7 to 11 cycles, used a sample-barcoded 5' primer plus a J-beta primer mix. TCRdb reprocessed the 5' RACE reads with MiXCR, giving one entry per CDR3 protein. The data show more than 600,000 distinct CDR3 sequences, more than 20% seen once. The same data also went into a second study, on T cells of mothers and their children.

The sequencing input was blood. All receptors come from a boy younger than 18 in good health.

This clonotype was recorded at least ten times. The J gene is TRBJ2-5, the V gene TRBV28; D is possibly TRBD1 (5 bases). The CDR3 runs to 12 residues. Germline V gene data show CDR1 as MDHEN and CDR2 as SYDVKM. V was pared by 7 bases and J by 4 bases, with 10 bases between. In DNA, the CDR3 is TGTGCCAGCAACAGGCGCGGAGAGACCCAGTACTTC. Protein sequence: CASNRRGETQYF.

This clonotype has a single count. Possible read error: a much larger clone is one base away. The chain carries TRBV4-1 and TRBJ2-7, with unresolved D. The CDR3 consists of 14 residues. Germline assignment: CDR1 MGHRA and CDR2 YSYEKL. Trimming removed 2 bases from V and 0 bases from J, with 8 bases in between. Here the CDR3 reads CASSQWQRSYEQYF. Here the CDR3 DNA reads TGCGCCAGCAGCCAATGGCAGCGCTCCTACGAGCAGTACTTC.

This clonotype was observed a handful of times. The chain is built from TRBV7-2 and TRBJ2-5; D is tentatively TRBD1 or TRBD2 (6 bases each). This CDR3 has 16 amino acids. Trimming removed 2 bases from V and 3 bases from J, with 16 bases in between. In germline, CDR1 is SGHTA, CDR2 FQGNSA. This chain's CDR3 is CASSLLGGGGEETQYF. CDR3 sequence (DNA): TGTGCCAGCAGCTTATTGGGGGGCGGCGGAGAAGAGACCCAGTACTTC.

This clonotype has more than one count but fewer than ten. This sequence joins TRBV15 and TRBJ2-5, with TRBD2 matching over 11 bases. With 0 bases clipped from V and 4 bases from J, the junction kept 1 base outside the gene matches. The CDR3 consists of 15 residues. From germline, CDR1 is LNHNV and CDR2 YYDKDF (reference sequence). CDR3 nucleotide sequence: TGTGCCACCAGCAGAGACCTAGCGGGGGGAGAGACCCAGTACTTC. Translation: CATSRDLAGGETQYF. The whole variable domain, filled in from reference TRBV15 and TRBJ2-5, reads DAMVIQNPRYQVTQFGKPVTLSCSQTLNHNVMYWYQQKSSQAPKLLFHYYDKDFNNEADTPDNFQSRRPNTSFCFLDIRSPGLGDTAMYLCATSRDLAGGETQYFGPGTRLLVL.

The genes are TRBV12-3 or TRBV12-4 and TRBJ2-7; D perhaps matches TRBD1 (5 bases). Trimming left V 7 bases short and J 7 bases short, with 14 bases between. CDR3 length equals 12 residues. As DNA, the CDR3 is TGTGCCAGCACCCTTACAGGACGTGAGCAGTACTTC. It encodes CASTLTGREQYF.

The table lists this clonotype with a few counts. The chain is built from TRBV11-2 and TRBJ2-1; 10 bases are shared with TRBD2. The CDR3 runs to 16 residues. Unmatched junction bases numbered 9, after V lost 5 bases and J lost 5 bases. Germline assignment: CDR1 SGHAT and CDR2 FQNNGV. CDR3 sequence reads: CASSPVTSGYNNEQFF. The CDR3 bases are TGTGCCAGCAGCCCAGTGACTAGCGGGTATAACAATGAGCAGTTCTTC.

A word on this clonotype: Here the CDR3 omits its conserved ending phenylalanine or tryptophan, so a read error is the likely source. CDR3 DNA sequence: TGCAGTGCTCTTCGACTCAGGAGCGGGAGATGGAATGAGCAGTTCCTC. Encoded protein: CSALRLRSGRWNEQFL. V gene TRBV20-1 combines with J gene TRBJ2-1; 8 bases agree with TRBD2. This CDR3 has 16 residues. The V segment lost 5 bases and the J segment 7 bases; nucleotides outside the gene matches: 16. The germline V gene has CDR1 DFQATT and CDR2 SNEGSKA (reference sequence).

The chain couples TRBV4-1 to TRBJ2-1; D might be TRBD1 (6 bases). The last part of the DNA fits TRBJ2-7 better; the J call may be wrong. CDR1 MGHRA and CDR2 YSYEKL come from the germline V gene. This CDR3 spans 17 amino acids. The CDR3 protein is CASSQTIQGLKSYEQYF. CDR3 coding DNA: TGCGCCAGCAGCCAAACTATACAGGGTTTAAAATCCTACGAGCAGTACTTC.

Notes on this clonotype: Without the conserved terminal phenylalanine or tryptophan, this CDR3 likely stems from a read error. The V and J genes are TRBV5-1 and TRBJ2-5; D uncertain. The J call is doubtful: the DNA matches TRBJ2-1 better. The CDR3 has 11 residues. Germline V lookup: CDR1 SGHRS, CDR2 YFSETQ. DNA of the CDR3: TGCGCCAGCAGCTTGGGCTATGAGCAGTTCTCC. Its translation: CASSLGYEQFS.

The chain combines TRBV6-2 or TRBV6-3 with TRBJ2-1; 8 bases align to TRBD2. Trimming removed 6 bases from V and 9 bases from J; junction bases left unmatched: 7. The CDR3 extends over 13 amino acids. The germline V gene encodes CDR1 MNHEY and CDR2 SVGEGT. The CDR3 protein is CASRTGGGGEQFF. For the CDR3, the DNA is TGTGCCAGCAGGACGGGGGGGGGCGGTGAGCAGTTCTTC.

This chain uses TRBV7-2 with TRBJ2-5, with 14 bases fitting TRBD2. Germline-derived CDR1 and CDR2 are SGHTA and FQGNSA. Trimming cost V 5 bases and J 2 bases; bases outside gene matches: 13. This CDR3 is 19 amino acids long. The CDR3 region has the DNA TGTGCCAGCAGCCCACGAGCCGGGACTAGCGGGAGATCGCAAGAGACCCAGTACTTC. Its translation is CASSPRAGTSGRSQETQYF.

The sample holds a few counts of this clonotype. The chain joins TRBV12-3 or TRBV12-4 to TRBJ2-3; 7 bases are a match to TRBD2. The CDR3 length is 14 residues. J lost 5 bases, V lost 6 bases, and 8 bases had no gene match. CDR3 loop: CASRHRGEGDTQYF. The CDR3 DNA reads as TGTGCCAGCAGGCACCGGGGGGAGGGAGATACGCAGTATTTT.

There are a few counts of this clonotype. V gene TRBV12-3 or TRBV12-4 combines with J gene TRBJ2-3; 8 bases are shared with TRBD2. V trimming: 6 bases; J trimming: 1 base; junction bases outside the gene matches: 6. CDR3 length: 15 amino acids. The CDR3 DNA reads as TGTGCCAGCAGCCGCACAGCGGGGGGCACAGATACGCAGTATTTT. Its translation is CASSRTAGGTDTQYF.

This clonotype has more than one count but fewer than ten. This chain links TRBV7-2 with TRBJ2-3; 7 positions agree with TRBD2. The V gene end was trimmed by 5 bases and the J gene end by 6 bases; junction bases not matched to a gene: 11. CDR3 length equals 15 residues. Germline V CDR1 and CDR2: SGHTA, FQGNSA. The CDR3 here is CASSLGLGGTDTQYF. The DNA of the CDR3 is TGTGCCAGCAGCCTTGGGTTGGGGGGGACCGATACGCAGTATTTT.

Points on this clonotype: A read error may produce the germline difference seen at one junction end. V usage is TRBV5-1 and J usage is TRBJ2-3; maybe TRBD1 (6 bases). The CDR3 length is 15 residues. The germline V gene has CDR1 SGHRS and CDR2 YFSETQ. This CDR3 reads CASSTGQISTDTQYF. The CDR3 nucleotides are TGCGCTAGCAGCACAGGGCAGATTAGCACAGATACGCAGTATTTT.

Only a few counts were recorded for this clonotype. V gene TRBV28 combines with J gene TRBJ2-7, with D possibly TRBD1 on 6 matching bases. CDR3 length: 13 residues. Trimming removed 8 bases at V and 3 bases at J, with 14 bases between. Germline V gene lookup returns CDR1 MDHEN and CDR2 SYDVKM. CDR3 nucleotides: TGTGCCAGCCACGCGCAGGGGAACTACGAGCAGTACTTC. Translation gives CASHAQGNYEQYF.

The chain carries TRBV12-3 or TRBV12-4 and TRBJ2-2; 10 bases agree with TRBD2. The CDR3 length is 16 residues. V shed 5 bases and J 5 bases; nucleotides not matched to a gene: 8. CDR3 loop: CASSPPGLAPTGELFF. The CDR3 DNA reads TGTGCCAGCAGTCCACCGGGACTAGCGCCTACCGGGGAGCTGTTTTTT.

The chain has TRBV5-1 and TRBJ2-7; 10 bases agree with TRBD2. J was trimmed by 5 bases and V by 0 bases; bases with no gene match: 14. The CDR3 has 18 residues. The V gene's germline CDR1 is SGHRS and CDR2 YFSETQ. CDR3 sequence: CASSLATSGIIPIDEQYF. The CDR3 bases are TGCGCCAGCAGCTTGGCCACTAGCGGGATAATTCCGATCGACGAGCAGTACTTC. The full variable domain, completed using reference TRBV5-1 and TRBJ2-7, is KAGVTQTPRYLIKTRGQQVTLSCSPISGHRSVSWYQQTPGQGLQFLFEYFSETQRNKGNFPGRFSGRQFSNSRSEMNVSTLELGDSALYLCASSLATSGIIPIDEQYFGPGTRLTVT.

This clonotype has a handful of counts. The chain links TRBV5-1 to TRBJ2-1, with D possibly matching TRBD1 (6 bases). The CDR3 runs 15 residues. V shed 4 bases and J shed 5 bases, with 16 bases lying between them. The germline CDR1 and CDR2 sequences are SGHRS and YFSETQ. The DNA for the CDR3 is TGCGCCAGCAGCGGGGACACCCTCCTTAACAATGAGCAGTTCTTC. This codes for CASSGDTLLNNEQFF.

The chain employs TRBV6-5 and TRBJ2-7; no clear D. The CDR3 contains 13 residues. Trimming left V 0 bases short and J 6 bases short, with 9 bases between. The germline CDR1 and CDR2 sequences are MNHEY and SVGAGI. In DNA, the CDR3 is TGTGCCAGCAGTTACTCTGCTGGGTCCGAGCAGTACTTC. The encoded protein is CASSYSAGSEQYF.

The table lists this clonotype with a few counts. The chain joins TRBV5-6 to TRBJ2-1; D gene ambiguous. The DNA end favors TRBJ2-7, so the J call may be wrong. The CDR3 has 14 residues. The germline CDR1 and CDR2 sequences are SGHDT and YYEEEE. The CDR3 bases are TGTGCCAGCAGCTTTGAGATGTCAGGCTACGAGCAGTACTTC. Its protein is CASSFEMSGYEQYF.

V gene TRBV29-1 combines with J gene TRBJ1-2, with a weak D call TRBD1 (5 bases). Germline CDR1 is SQVTM and CDR2 is ANQGSEA. V was cut by 6 bases and J by 4 bases, with 12 bases left in between. CDR3 length: 12 residues. CDR3 sequence (DNA): TGCAGCGTGCCAGGGCTGGCCTATGGCTACACCTTC. Translation gives CSVPGLAYGYTF.

The gene calls are TRBV4-2 and TRBJ2-5; 11 bases map to TRBD2. The trim removed 0 bases at V and 7 bases at J, leaving 10 bases unmatched. The germline gives CDR1 LGHNA, CDR2 YNFKEQ. The CDR3 has 17 amino acids. CDR3 sequence reads: CASSQDASGGPDGTQYF. CDR3 coding DNA: TGTGCCAGCAGCCAAGATGCTAGCGGGGGGCCCGATGGGACCCAGTACTTC.

CDR3 protein: CASSFGTANTGELFF. The CDR3, as DNA: TGTGCCAGCAGTTTCGGGACAGCGAACACCGGGGAGCTGTTTTTT. This rearrangement joins TRBV6-2 or TRBV6-3 to TRBJ2-2; TRBD1 aligns across 7 bases. V dropped 4 bases and J dropped 0; count of bases not matched to a gene: 2. This CDR3 is built from 15 residues. Germline CDR1 is MNHEY and CDR2 is SVGEGT.

The chain recombines TRBV12-3 or TRBV12-4 with TRBJ2-7; 12 nucleotides agree with TRBD2. The CDR3 has 13 residues. After removal of 9 bases from V and 4 bases from J, the junction contained 4 bases not matched to a gene. This CDR3 reads CASWTSGIYEQYF. The CDR3 DNA reads TGTGCCAGTTGGACTAGCGGGATTTACGAGCAGTACTTC.

The V call is TRBV28, the J call TRBJ2-1; either TRBD1 or TRBD2 may fit D (5 bases each). Germline lookup yields CDR1 MDHEN and CDR2 SYDVKM. This CDR3 region has 14 residues. The germline V and J ends were trimmed by 10 bases and 5 bases, with 18 bases remaining between them. The CDR3 DNA reads TGTGCCATCACGTCCCGGGGCCTTAACAATGAGCAGTTCTTC. Protein: CAITSRGLNNEQFF. Variable domain in full (rest from reference TRBV28 and TRBJ2-1): DVKVTQSSRYLVKRTGEKVFLECVQDMDHENMFWYRQDPGLGLRLIYFSYDVKMKEKGDIPEGYSVSREKKERFSLILESASTNQTSMYLCAITSRGLNNEQFFGPGTRLTVL.

This clonotype was seen a handful of times. The chain uses TRBV11-1 and TRBJ2-5, with 11 bases aligning to TRBD2. The J call may be faulty, since TRBJ2-1 better matches the DNA end. Looked up from germline, CDR1 is SGHAT and CDR2 is FQDESV (reference sequence). The CDR3 runs to 13 residues. The CDR3, as DNA: TGTGCCAGCAGCAAACTAGCGGGGGATGAGCAGTTCTTC. Amino acids: CASSKLAGDEQFF.

V usage is TRBV7-9 and J usage is TRBJ1-2, with a possible D match to TRBD1 (6 bases). With 2 bases removed from V and 8 bases from J, the gap between germline ends came to 18 bases. CDR3 length: 15 amino acids. CDR1 is SEHNR and CDR2 is FQNEAQ in the germline V gene (reference sequence). CDR3 sequence reads: CASSLRGNTGKGYTF. The CDR3 nucleotides are TGTGCCAGCAGCTTAAGGGGCAACACAGGGAAGGGCTACACCTTC.

The J gene is TRBJ2-1, the V gene TRBV11-2; 12 bases match TRBD2. CDR3 length equals 15 residues. V dropped 4 bases and J dropped 7; count of bases not matched to a gene: 5. CDR1 and CDR2 (germline): SGHAT, FQNNGV. The CDR3 spells CASSSPGLAGNEQFF. The CDR3 nucleotides are TGTGCCAGCAGCTCCCCGGGACTAGCGGGTAATGAGCAGTTCTTC.

This clonotype was picked up a small number of times. The chain links TRBV20-1 to TRBJ2-7; the D gene could be TRBD1 or TRBD2 (5 bases each). Germline CDR1 DFQATT, CDR2 SNEGSKA (reference sequence). The CDR3 has 13 amino acids. Trimming left V 6 bases short and J 3 bases short, with 15 bases between. CDR3 loop: CSAFRDGDYEQYF. The CDR3 coding sequence is TGCAGTGCCTTCCGGGACGGAGACTACGAGCAGTACTTC.